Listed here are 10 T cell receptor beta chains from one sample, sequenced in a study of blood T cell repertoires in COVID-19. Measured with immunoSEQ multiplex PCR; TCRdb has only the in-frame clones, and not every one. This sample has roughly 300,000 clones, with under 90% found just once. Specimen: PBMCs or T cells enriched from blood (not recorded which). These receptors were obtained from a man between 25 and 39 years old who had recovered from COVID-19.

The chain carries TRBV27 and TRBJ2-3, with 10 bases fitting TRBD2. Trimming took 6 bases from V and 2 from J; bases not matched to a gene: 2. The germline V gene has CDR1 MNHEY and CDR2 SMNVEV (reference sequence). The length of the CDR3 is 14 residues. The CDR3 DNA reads TGTGCCAGCAGACTAGCGGGGTACACAGATACGCAGTATTTT. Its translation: CASRLAGYTDTQYF.

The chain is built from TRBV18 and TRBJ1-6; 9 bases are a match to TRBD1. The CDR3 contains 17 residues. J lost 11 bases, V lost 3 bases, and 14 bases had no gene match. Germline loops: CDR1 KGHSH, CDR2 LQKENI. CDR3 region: CASSPGVGTGKGTPLHF. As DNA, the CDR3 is TGTGCCAGCTCACCTGGAGTCGGGACAGGGAAAGGGACACCCCTCCACTTT.

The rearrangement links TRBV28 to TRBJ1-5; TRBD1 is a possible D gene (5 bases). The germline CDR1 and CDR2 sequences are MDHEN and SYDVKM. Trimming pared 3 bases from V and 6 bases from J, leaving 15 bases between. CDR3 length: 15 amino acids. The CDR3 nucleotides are TGTGCCAGCAGTTTCCCCCGCAGGGAGGTTCAGCCCCAGCATTTT. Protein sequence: CASSFPRREVQPQHF.

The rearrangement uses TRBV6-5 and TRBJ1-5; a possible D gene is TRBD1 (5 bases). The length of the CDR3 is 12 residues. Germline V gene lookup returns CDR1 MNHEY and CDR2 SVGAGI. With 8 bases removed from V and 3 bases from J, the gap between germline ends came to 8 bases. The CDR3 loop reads CASRQFNQPQHF. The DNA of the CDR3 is TGTGCCAGCCGACAGTTCAATCAGCCCCAGCATTTT.

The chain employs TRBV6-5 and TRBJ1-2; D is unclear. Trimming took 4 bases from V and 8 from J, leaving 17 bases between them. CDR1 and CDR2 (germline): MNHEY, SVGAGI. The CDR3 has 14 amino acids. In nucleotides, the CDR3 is TGTGCCAGCAGTTGGGAGCGGCGGGTGGGAGGCTACACCTTC. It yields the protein CASSWERRVGGYTF.

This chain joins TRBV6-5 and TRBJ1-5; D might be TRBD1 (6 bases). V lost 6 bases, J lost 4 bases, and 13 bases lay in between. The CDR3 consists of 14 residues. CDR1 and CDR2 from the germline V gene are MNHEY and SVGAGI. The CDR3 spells CASRAGTKNQPQHF. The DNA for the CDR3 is TGTGCCAGCAGGGCCGGGACAAAAAATCAGCCCCAGCATTTT.

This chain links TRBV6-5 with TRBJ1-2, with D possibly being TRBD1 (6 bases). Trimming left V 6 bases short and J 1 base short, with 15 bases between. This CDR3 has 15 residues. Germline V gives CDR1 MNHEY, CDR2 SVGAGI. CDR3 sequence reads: CASRQGQHVNYGYTF. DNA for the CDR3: TGTGCCAGCAGACAAGGACAGCACGTTAACTATGGCTACACCTTC.

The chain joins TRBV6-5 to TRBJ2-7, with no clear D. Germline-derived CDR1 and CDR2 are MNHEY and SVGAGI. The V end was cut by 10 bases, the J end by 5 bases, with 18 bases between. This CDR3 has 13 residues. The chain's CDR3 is CATSWNSINEQYF. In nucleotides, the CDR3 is TGTGCCACCTCCTGGAACAGTATCAACGAGCAGTACTTC.

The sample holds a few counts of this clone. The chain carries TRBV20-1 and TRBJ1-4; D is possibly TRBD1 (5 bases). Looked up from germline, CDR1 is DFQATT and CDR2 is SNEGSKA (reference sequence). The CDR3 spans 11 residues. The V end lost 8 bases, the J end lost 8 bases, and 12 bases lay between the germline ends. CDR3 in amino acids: CSWQGGEKLFF. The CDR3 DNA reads TGCAGTTGGCAGGGAGGGGAAAAACTGTTTTTT.

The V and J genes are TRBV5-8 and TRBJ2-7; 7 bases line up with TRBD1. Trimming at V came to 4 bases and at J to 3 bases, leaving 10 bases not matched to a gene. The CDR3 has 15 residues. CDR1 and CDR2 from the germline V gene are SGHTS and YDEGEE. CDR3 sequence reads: CASSATTGILYEQYF. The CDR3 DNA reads TGTGCCAGCAGCGCGACGACAGGGATCCTCTACGAGCAGTACTTC.